This TCR beta chain was sequenced in a study of OX40 agonist ivuxolimab in advanced cancers. At the level of the study: With ivuxolimab, an agonistic anti-OX40 (CD134) antibody, patients were treated. Findings of the study overall: Within 6 weeks, CD4+ and CD8+ blood T cells expanded clonally at 0.1 to 3.0 mg/kg.

Sequenced by immunoSEQ multiplex PCR; TCRdb stores in-frame clones only, minus some. Of about 25,000 clones listed, about 80% are singletons. A word on this clone: Antigen unknown.

V lost 2 bases and J 3 bases, leaving 7 bases between the germline ends. The CDR3 spans 13 residues. Germline CDR1 reads MNHEY; CDR2 reads SVGAGI. The chain is built from TRBV6-5 and TRBJ1-2; D gene uncertain. The sequence was collected from an adult with an advanced solid tumor such as melanoma, head and neck, liver or kidney cancer. This specimen was CD4+ or CD8+ T cells sorted from blood, taken in a trial of the OX40 agonist ivuxolimab. In nucleotides, the CDR3 is TGTGCCAGCAGTTACACAGACCACTATGGCTACACCTTC. Translating gives CASSYTDHYGYTF.